In this sample, the clone carrying this TCR beta chain turned up once. The antigen remains unidentified. The CDR3 spans 12 residues. V shed 5 bases and J shed 3 bases, with 8 bases lying between them. Per germline, CDR1 SNHLY and CDR2 FYNNEI. This sample was taken from a study of cytomegalovirus exposure and HLA in healthy donors. Study findings and constraints: Overall, approximately 150 TCR beta chains were annotated as cytomegalovirus-associated.

Some clones are missing from TCRdb's copy, which holds only in-frame ones; the method was immunoSEQ multiplex PCR. The repertoire has over 250,000 clones, 75% to 90% of them found once; the top ten carry approximately 1.2%. The donors were part of the validation cohort of roughly 110 subjects. That cohort was separate from the first cohort, which comprised 550 to 750 subjects. This TCR was sampled from a woman in her twenties or thirties in good health and CMV-seropositive. The sample consisted of PBMCs. The rearrangement uses TRBV2 and TRBJ2-7; no clear D gene. The CDR3: CASSHSLYEQYF. CDR3 in DNA: TGTGCCAGCAGTCACTCCCTCTACGAGCAGTACTTC.